Sequencing of this TCR beta chain was carried out in a study of identifying expanded T cells in peripheral blood. The CDR3 loop spans 14 amino acids. V was cut by 5 bases and J by 3 bases, with 14 bases left in between. Germline CDR1 reads WSHSY; CDR2 reads SAAADI. Whole-study results and caveats: Two-week clone count variance significantly increased as total template count grew.

Turning to this clone: Its antigen is not known.

Sequencing used immunoSEQ multiplex PCR; TCRdb keeps in-frame clones, though not all of them. The sample shows 110,000 or so clones, 88% of them seen only once. The receptor comes from a person aged 18 to 75 in good health. The gene calls are TRBV10-2 and TRBJ2-7; maybe TRBD2 (5 bases). Sequencing was performed on blood. The CDR3: CASSTPGEYYEQYF. The DNA for the CDR3 is TGCGCCAGCAGTACCCCTGGGGAGTACTACGAGCAGTACTTC.